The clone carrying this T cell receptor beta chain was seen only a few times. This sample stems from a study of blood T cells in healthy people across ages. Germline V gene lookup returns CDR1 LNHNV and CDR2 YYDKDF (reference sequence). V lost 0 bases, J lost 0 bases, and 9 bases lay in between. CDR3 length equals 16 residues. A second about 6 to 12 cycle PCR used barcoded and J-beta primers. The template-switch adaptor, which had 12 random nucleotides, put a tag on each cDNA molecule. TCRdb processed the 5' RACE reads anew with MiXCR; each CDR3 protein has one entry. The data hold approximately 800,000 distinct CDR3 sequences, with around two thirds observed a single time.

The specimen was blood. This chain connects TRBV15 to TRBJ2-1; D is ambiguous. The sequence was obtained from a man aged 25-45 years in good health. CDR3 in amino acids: CATSRDLSSSYNEQFF. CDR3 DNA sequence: TGTGCCACCAGCAGAGATCTGAGTAGCTCCTACAATGAGCAGTTCTTC.